This entry features one T cell receptor (beta chain) sequence. Its antigen is not identified. The record originates from a study of T cell responses to AZD1222 COVID-19 vaccine. Overall study results and limits: Of the AZD1222 recipients, only 5 to 7 were seropositive at baseline. White British people made up most donors, females outnumbered males, and clonal diversity was possibly underestimated.

Assay used: immunoSEQ multiplex PCR; TCRdb lists only in-frame clones, some missing. The table lists some 130,000 clones, 80% to 90% of them singletons, with roughly 1.7% in the top ten. This CDR3 is built from 14 residues. Losses at the gene ends were 6 bases for V and 9 bases for J; bases not matched to a gene: 8. Germline V CDR1 and CDR2: SGDLS, YYNGEE. The starting material was peripheral blood, obtained on day 0 of AZD1222 vaccination. The chain carries TRBV9 and TRBJ1-6, with 8 nucleotides matching TRBD1. The sequence derives from an adult in good health. The CDR3 protein is CASTATGVGSPLHF. CDR3 nucleotides: TGTGCCAGCACCGCGACAGGGGTGGGTTCACCCCTCCACTTT. Full variable domain (rest looked up from reference TRBV9 and TRBJ1-6): DSGVTQTPKHLITATGQRVTLRCSPRSGDLSVYWYQQSLDQGLQFLIQYYNGEERAKGNILERFSAQQFPDLHSELNLSSLELGDSALYFCASTATGVGSPLHFGNGTRLTVT.